A single sample gave rise to the 14 T cell receptor beta chains below, sequenced in a study of OX40 agonist ivuxolimab in advanced cancers. Only in-frame clones appear in the TCRdb table, and some are missing; sequencing was by immunoSEQ multiplex PCR. Of about 27,000 clones listed, approximately 83% are singletons. Source: CD4+ or CD8+ T cells sorted from blood, taken in a trial of the OX40 agonist ivuxolimab. Every receptor here comes from an adult with an advanced solid tumor such as melanoma, head and neck, liver or kidney cancer.

The rearrangement links TRBV4-1 to TRBJ2-5; TRBD2 is a possible D gene (5 bases). The CDR3 sequence is 14 residues long. V dropped 6 bases and J dropped 0 bases, with 11 bases sitting between them. CDR1 and CDR2 (germline): MGHRA, YSYEKL. Written as DNA, the CDR3 is TGCGCCAGCAGTCGTGGACTGCACCAAGAGACCCAGTACTTC. Translation gives CASSRGLHQETQYF.

This clone was seen only a few times. This chain connects TRBV7-9 to TRBJ2-7; the match to TRBD2 covers 7 bases. Germline CDR1 and CDR2: SEHNR and FQNEAQ (reference sequence). CDR3 length: 12 amino acids. V was clipped by 6 bases and J by 5 bases; unmatched bases: 4. DNA for the CDR3: TGTGCCAGCAGAAATGCGGGGGACGAGCAGTACTTC. This codes for CASRNAGDEQYF. The variable domain in full, completed from reference TRBV7-9 and TRBJ2-7, reads DTGVSQNPRHKITKRGQNVTFRCDPISEHNRLYWYRQTLGQGPEFLTYFQNEAQLEKSRLLSDRFSAERPKGSFSTLEIQRTEQGDSAMYLCASRNAGDEQYFGPGTRLTVT.

The V and J genes are TRBV6-6 and TRBJ1-1; maybe TRBD1 (6 bases). Germline V gene sequence: CDR1 MNHNY, CDR2 SVGAGI (reference sequence). V lost 2 bases and J 4 bases, leaving 8 bases between the germline ends. The CDR3 length is 13 residues. CDR3 nucleotide sequence: TGTGCCAGCAGTTACGGGGGGCTCACTGAAGCTTTCTTT. Amino acid sequence: CASSYGGLTEAFF.

This clone was seen a single time. V gene TRBV19 combines with J gene TRBJ1-1; 9 bases are a match to TRBD1. V trimming: 7 bases; J trimming: 4 bases; junction bases outside the gene matches: 7. The CDR3 runs 14 residues. From germline, CDR1 is LNHDA and CDR2 SQIVND (reference sequence). The CDR3 bases are TGTGCCAGTACCCAAGGGACAGGGCTCACTGAAGCTTTCTTT. Translating gives CASTQGTGLTEAFF.

This chain joins TRBV7-9 and TRBJ2-2; D is unresolved. The CDR3 is made up of 10 amino acids. The V and J ends lost 9 bases and 3 bases respectively, with 2 bases between them. Germline V gene sequence: CDR1 SEHNR, CDR2 FQNEAQ (reference sequence). CDR3 DNA sequence: TGTGCCAGTTACACCGGGGAGCTGTTTTTT. Its translation: CASYTGELFF.

This chain uses TRBV7-9 with TRBJ2-2; no definite D call. CDR1 SEHNR and CDR2 FQNEAQ come from the germline V gene (reference sequence). The CDR3 contains 17 residues. The ends were cut back, 5 bases at V and 2 bases at J, with 18 bases in the middle. Here the CDR3 DNA reads TGTGCCAGCAGCCCCCCCACCGGACGAGGCAACACCGGGGAGCTGTTTTTT. Protein product: CASSPPTGRGNTGELFF.

The rearrangement uses TRBV25-1 and TRBJ2-3; either TRBD1 or TRBD2 may fit D (5 bases each). Germline CDR1 MGHDK, CDR2 SYGVNS. There are 16 residues in the CDR3. Trimming cost V 2 bases and J 3 bases, with 15 bases left between them. The DNA for the CDR3 is TGTGCCAGCAGTGAAGGGGCGTTAGCGTTGACAGATACGCAGTATTTT. This gives the protein CASSEGALALTDTQYF.

The CDR3 DNA is TGTGCCAGCAGTTACCTTAACAGGTACAATCAGCCCCAGCATTTT. Translating it yields CASSYLNRYNQPQHF. The rearrangement joins TRBV6-5 to TRBJ1-5; D may be TRBD1 (5 bases). The CDR3 contains 15 residues. Trimming removed 2 bases from V and 3 bases from J, with 11 bases in between. The V gene's germline CDR1 is MNHEY and CDR2 SVGAGI.

In its sample, this clone was seen once. The CDR3 spells CASSYTGVGYGYTF. DNA of the CDR3: TGTGCCAGCAGTTACACGGGGGTCGGCTATGGCTACACCTTC. This chain connects TRBV6-5 to TRBJ1-2, with D possibly being TRBD1 (5 bases). V was pared by 2 bases and J by 4 bases, with 11 bases between. The CDR3 spans 14 residues. CDR1 is MNHEY, CDR2 SVGAGI, per germline.

This clone has a handful of counts. The chain uses TRBV28 and TRBJ2-2; D is perhaps TRBD1 (5 bases). Trimming took 1 base from V and 6 from J, leaving 12 bases between them. This CDR3 has 15 residues. Germline V lookup: CDR1 MDHEN, CDR2 SYDVKM. CDR3 nucleotides: TGTGCCAGCAGTTTATCTCCAGGGCAGGCCGGGGAGCTGTTTTTT. It encodes CASSLSPGQAGELFF.

J is TRBJ2-2 and V is TRBV10-2, with TRBD2 as a possible D gene (6 bases). CDR1 is WSHSY, CDR2 SAAADI, per germline. Trimming stripped 3 bases from V and 4 bases from J, with 12 bases between. The CDR3 loop spans 15 amino acids. The CDR3 nucleotides read TGCGCCAGCAGTGACCCGGGGCGGGGCACCGGGGAGCTGTTTTTT. Encoded protein: CASSDPGRGTGELFF.

This chain joins TRBV27 and TRBJ2-7; possible D gene TRBD1, 6 bases. Germline V gives CDR1 MNHEY, CDR2 SMNVEV (reference sequence). The V gene lost 2 bases and the J gene lost 5 bases, with 13 bases spanning the gap. The CDR3 extends over 14 amino acids. This CDR3 is CASSLQGIFHEQYF. The CDR3 nucleotides are TGTGCCAGCAGTTTACAGGGGATCTTCCACGAGCAGTACTTC.

This chain uses TRBV19 with TRBJ2-6, with D unclear. V shed 3 bases and J shed 3 bases, with 6 bases lying between them. Germline V CDR1 and CDR2: LNHDA, SQIVND (reference sequence). This CDR3 comprises 14 residues. CDR3 sequence reads: CASSIISGANVLTF. CDR3 DNA: TGTGCCAGTAGTATTATTAGTGGGGCCAACGTCCTGACTTTC. The whole variable domain, remainder taken from reference TRBV19 and TRBJ2-6, is DGGITQSPKYLFRKEGQNVTLSCEQNLNHDAMYWYRQDPGQGLRLIYYSQIVNDFQKGDIAEGYSVSREKKESFPLTVTSAQKNPTAFYLCASSIISGANVLTFGAGSRLTVL.

The rearrangement joins TRBV5-1 to TRBJ2-2; D is uncertain. Germline assignment: CDR1 SGHRS and CDR2 YFSETQ. The CDR3 has 17 residues. V shed 0 bases and J shed 0 bases, with 12 bases lying between them. The CDR3 loop reads CASSLVRQRPNTGELFF. The CDR3, as DNA: TGCGCCAGCAGCTTGGTACGCCAGCGTCCGAACACCGGGGAGCTGTTTTTT.